This passage covers 29 T cell receptor beta chains from one sample sequenced in a study of cytomegalovirus exposure and HLA in healthy donors. The PCR ran on 60 Vbeta and 13 Jbeta primers. Measured with immunoSEQ multiplex PCR; TCRdb has only the in-frame clones, and not every one. This sample has over 15,000 clones, with about 80% found just once. Material: PBMCs. The source is a human donor in good health.

The J gene is TRBJ2-5, the V gene TRBV7-9; possible D gene TRBD2, 5 bases. Trimming stripped 4 bases from V and 2 bases from J, with 23 bases between. The CDR3 covers 18 residues. The germline gives CDR1 SEHNR, CDR2 FQNEAQ (reference sequence). The CDR3 DNA reads TGTGCCAGCAGCTCTGAGGACTCCACCAGCATCGGGCAAGAGACCCAGTACTTC. Translation gives CASSSEDSTSIGQETQYF.

This chain links TRBV6-5 with TRBJ2-1; 8 nucleotides agree with TRBD2. V was pared by 6 bases and J by 4 bases, with 5 bases of the junction left unmatched. The CDR3 spans 14 residues. CDR1 MNHEY and CDR2 SVGAGI come from the germline V gene. In nucleotides, the CDR3 is TGTGCCAGCAGCTATAGCGGGGTTTACAATGAGCAGTTCTTC. Amino acid sequence: CASSYSGVYNEQFF.

The CDR3 DNA reads TGTGCCAGCAGCGGGGGACAGGGGATAAACACTGAAGCTTTCTTT. This codes for CASSGGQGINTEAFF. The chain joins TRBV21-1 to TRBJ1-1; the table names TRBD1, a call not compared with the DNA. TRBV21-1 is flagged as a pseudogene. The CDR3 is made up of 15 amino acids.

This rearrangement joins TRBV4-2 to TRBJ1-1; a weak D match, TRBD1 (5 bases). Trimming shortened V by 4 bases and J by 6 bases, and 18 bases separated the two germline ends. The germline gives CDR1 LGHNA, CDR2 YNFKEQ. CDR3 length: 15 amino acids. CDR3 in DNA: TGTGCCAGCAGCCTTCGGGCGGGGGGAGGCGCTGAAGCTTTCTTT. Residues: CASSLRAGGGAEAFF.

The V call is TRBV4-1, the J call TRBJ2-1; possibly TRBD2 for D (6 bases). Germline CDR1 is MGHRA and CDR2 is YSYEKL. The V gene lost 2 bases and the J gene lost 8 bases, with 22 bases spanning the gap. The CDR3 is 17 residues long. The CDR3 nucleotides read TGCGCCAGCAGCCAACCTTCAAACTCCCGGGGGACGGATGAGCAGTTCTTC. Translation gives CASSQPSNSRGTDEQFF.

The genes are TRBV18 and TRBJ2-3; D remains ambiguous. The CDR3 loop spans 14 amino acids. The V gene's germline CDR1 is KGHSH and CDR2 LQKENI. The ends were cut back, 3 bases at V and 0 bases at J, with 7 bases in the middle. CDR3 nucleotide sequence: TGTGCCAGCTCACCCTACTCTAGCACAGATACGCAGTATTTT. Residues: CASSPYSSTDTQYF. Full variable domain (outside the CDR3, taken from reference TRBV18 and TRBJ2-3): NAGVMQNPRHLVRRRGQEARLRCSPMKGHSHVYWYRQLPEEGLKFMVYLQKENIIDESGMPKERFSAEFPKEGPSILRIQQVVRGDSAAYFCASSPYSSTDTQYFGPGTRLTVL.

The CDR3 region is CASLNTGELFF. CDR3 DNA: TGTGCCAGCCTGAACACCGGGGAGCTGTTTTTT. The V gene is TRBV7-9, the J gene TRBJ2-2; D uncertain. CDR1 is SEHNR and CDR2 is FQNEAQ in the germline V gene (reference sequence). The CDR3 is 11 residues long. V was pared by 8 bases and J by 1 base, with 2 bases between.

This chain links TRBV30 with TRBJ2-1; D might be TRBD2 (6 bases). The CDR3 contains 14 residues. V lost 7 bases and J 6 bases, leaving 19 bases between the germline ends. Germline V gene data show CDR1 as GTSNPN and CDR2 as SVGIG (reference sequence). The CDR3 sequence is CALQETRSSNEQFF. The CDR3 region has the DNA TGTGCCTTACAGGAGACTAGGAGTAGCAATGAGCAGTTCTTC.

The CDR3 DNA is TGTGCCAGTAGTGCTTCAGGGGGCCAGCCCCAGCATTTT. It encodes CASSASGGQPQHF. V gene TRBV19 combines with J gene TRBJ1-5, with 8 bases matching TRBD1. The CDR3 extends over 13 amino acids. V lost 5 bases and J lost 7; bases outside the gene matches: 4. Germline CDR1 LNHDA, CDR2 SQIVND (reference sequence).

This rearrangement joins TRBV9 to TRBJ2-2, with a tentative D call TRBD2 (6 bases). The ends were cut back, 4 bases at V and 1 base at J, with 14 bases in the middle. This CDR3 region has 16 residues. From germline, CDR1 is SGDLS and CDR2 YYNGEE. The CDR3 is CASSLWGTLNTGELFF. The DNA of the CDR3 is TGTGCCAGCAGCCTTTGGGGGACTTTGAACACCGGGGAGCTGTTTTTT.

The chain is built from TRBV4-1 and TRBJ2-7; 8 nucleotides line up with TRBD1. Losses at the gene ends were 4 bases for V and 7 bases for J; bases not matched to a gene: 12. This CDR3 region has 15 residues. Germline V gives CDR1 MGHRA, CDR2 YSYEKL. The CDR3 bases are TGCGCCAGCAGCCTCTCATACCAGGGGGCTAGAGAGCAGTACTTC. Residues: CASSLSYQGAREQYF.

The chain joins TRBV5-4 to TRBJ2-1; 12 bases are a match to TRBD2. Germline V gene sequence: CDR1 SGHNT, CDR2 YYREEE (reference sequence). Germline trimming cut 6 bases from V and 4 bases from J; bases unmatched to any gene: 5. The CDR3 loop spans 15 amino acids. CDR3 sequence (DNA): TGTGCCAGCACCACTAGCGGGGGGATATACAATGAGCAGTTCTTC. Translating gives CASTTSGGIYNEQFF.

By frequency in the sample, this clone is medium-sized (0.01 to 0.1%). The chain uses TRBV7-2 and TRBJ2-7, with 8 bases identical to TRBD1. Trimming took 1 base from V and 4 from J; bases not matched to a gene: 6. Germline V gives CDR1 SGHTA, CDR2 FQGNSA. The CDR3 loop spans 15 amino acids. The CDR3 sequence: CASSLGTGYQYEQYF. The CDR3 nucleotides are TGTGCCAGCAGCTTAGGGACAGGGTATCAATACGAGCAGTACTTC.

The CDR3 reads CASSPGQGYHRGYTF. The CDR3 DNA sequence: TGTGCCAGCAGCCCGGGACAGGGATATCATCGGGGCTACACCTTC. The rearrangement links TRBV7-9 to TRBJ1-2, with TRBD1 matching 9 bases. Germline CDR1 and CDR2: SEHNR and FQNEAQ (reference sequence). The CDR3 is 15 residues long. The junction had 12 bases not matched to a gene; V was cut back by 5 bases and J by 8 bases.

The CDR3 coding sequence is TGTGCCAGCAGCTTAGACACCCGGCGGGAAAAACTGTTTTTT. Protein product: CASSLDTRREKLFF. The chain recombines TRBV11-2 with TRBJ1-4; D ambiguous. The CDR3 has 14 amino acids. Germline CDR1 is SGHAT and CDR2 is FQNNGV. Trimming took 0 bases from V and 8 from J, leaving 10 bases between them.

The chain employs TRBV4-2 and TRBJ2-5; 7 bases are a match to TRBD1. V lost 5 bases, J lost 3 bases, and 9 bases stayed unmatched. The CDR3 covers 15 residues. Germline assignment: CDR1 LGHNA and CDR2 YNFKEQ. In DNA, the CDR3 is TGTGCCAGCAGCGCGTCGGGACAGAATAAAGAGACCCAGTACTTC. Translation gives CASSASGQNKETQYF.

This clone came up a few times. This sequence joins TRBV11-2 and TRBJ2-3, with D perhaps matching TRBD1 (5 bases). Trimming took off 5 bases at V and 4 bases at J, with 16 bases between the two ends. The CDR3 sequence is 15 residues long. Germline CDR1 and CDR2: SGHAT and FQNNGV. DNA for the CDR3: TGTGCCAGCAGCCCCCAAGGGGTTCGTGCAGATACGCAGTATTTT. Encoded protein: CASSPQGVRADTQYF. Together with reference TRBV11-2 and TRBJ2-3, the CDR3 gives the full variable domain: EAGVAQSPRYKIIEKRQSVAFWCNPISGHATLYWYQQILGQGPKLLIQFQNNGVVDDSQLPKDRFSAERLKGVDSTLKIQPAKLEDSAVYLCASSPQGVRADTQYFGPGTRLTVL.

This clone showed up just once. This sequence joins TRBV7-6 and TRBJ2-5; 8 nucleotides match TRBD1. The DNA end is a closer match to TRBJ2-7, so the J assignment may be wrong. Germline CDR1 reads SGHVS; CDR2 reads FNYEAQ. This CDR3 spans 13 amino acids. This chain's CDR3 is CASSPTGGYEQYF. DNA for the CDR3: TGTGCCAGCAGCCCCACAGGGGGCTACGAGCAGTACTTC.

This clone appeared once. The rearrangement links TRBV27 to TRBJ1-1; D may be TRBD1 (5 bases). Germline V gene sequence: CDR1 MNHEY, CDR2 SMNVEV (reference sequence). The CDR3 consists of 15 residues. Trimming pared 0 bases from V and 3 bases from J, leaving 11 bases between. The CDR3 sequence is CASSLSGGGYTEAFF. The CDR3 bases are TGTGCCAGCAGTTTATCCGGCGGGGGTTACACTGAAGCTTTCTTT.

This chain joins TRBV12-5 and TRBJ2-4; TRBD2 aligns across 12 bases. V gave up 4 bases and J gave up 4 bases; unmatched junction bases: 8. The CDR3 is 17 residues long. Looked up from germline, CDR1 is LGHNT and CDR2 is FRNRAP. CDR3 bases: TGTGCTAGTGGTTATACGCTAGCGGGAGGGACGAAAAACATTCAGTACTTC. Translation gives CASGYTLAGGTKNIQYF.

The chain employs TRBV4-3 and TRBJ2-5; 11 positions agree with TRBD2. This CDR3 contains 15 residues. The V and J ends lost 5 bases and 1 base, in that order; junction bases with no gene match: 3. CDR1 is LGHNA and CDR2 is YSLEER in the germline V gene. The CDR3 loop is CASSFLAGGQETQYF. As DNA, the CDR3 is TGCGCCAGCAGCTTCCTAGCGGGGGGCCAAGAGACCCAGTACTTC.

This clone was picked up one time. This chain joins TRBV2 and TRBJ2-5, with D possibly matching TRBD2 (6 bases). The J call could be wrong; TRBJ2-7 is a better fit for the DNA end. Germline V lookup: CDR1 SNHLY, CDR2 FYNNEI. The CDR3 consists of 15 residues. The CDR3 nucleotides read TGTGCCAGCAGCCGGGCCCTGGGAGGCTCCTACGAGCAGTACTTC. Protein sequence: CASSRALGGSYEQYF.

This chain joins TRBV7-9 and TRBJ2-5, with D unclear. V was shortened by 2 bases and J by 8 bases, with 18 bases between the two germline ends. The V gene's germline CDR1 is SEHNR and CDR2 FQNEAQ (reference sequence). The CDR3 contains 15 residues. This CDR3 reads CASSLSGLTEGTQYF. CDR3 coding DNA: TGTGCCAGCAGCTTATCGGGTCTCACCGAAGGTACCCAGTACTTC.

The rearrangement joins TRBV6-5 to TRBJ1-2; possibly TRBD1 for D (5 bases). Deletions cut 6 bases from V and 2 bases from J, with 7 bases between. Germline CDR1 is MNHEY and CDR2 is SVGAGI. The CDR3 loop spans 12 amino acids. This CDR3 is CASSRQNYGYTF. For the CDR3, the DNA is TGTGCCAGCAGCCGACAGAACTATGGCTACACCTTC.

V gene TRBV4-3 combines with J gene TRBJ1-6, with D unresolved. Germline lookup yields CDR1 LGHNA and CDR2 YSLEER. The CDR3 is 17 residues long. V was cut by 0 bases and J by 11 bases, with 20 bases left in between. In nucleotides, the CDR3 is TGCGCCAGCAGCCAAGAGGCATCAGCTCTACATGCGGCACCCCTCCACTTT. This encodes CASSQEASALHAAPLHF.

The chain uses TRBV28 and TRBJ2-1; possibly TRBD2 for D (6 bases). The ends were cut back, 7 bases at V and 8 bases at J, with 18 bases in the middle. CDR1 is MDHEN and CDR2 is SYDVKM in the germline V gene. The CDR3 has 14 amino acids. CDR3 protein: CASTPGLSPDEQFF. Here the CDR3 DNA reads TGTGCCAGCACCCCGGGACTCTCCCCCGATGAGCAGTTCTTC.

The chain recombines TRBV27 with TRBJ2-7; a possible D gene is TRBD2 (7 bases). Looked up from germline, CDR1 is MNHEY and CDR2 is SMNVEV (reference sequence). The CDR3 runs to 15 residues. V was clipped by 7 bases and J by 4 bases, with 20 bases between them. Here the CDR3 reads CASKNHRGAAYEQYF. The CDR3 DNA reads as TGTGCCAGCAAAAACCACCGGGGGGCGGCTTACGAGCAGTACTTC.

The rearrangement uses TRBV30 and TRBJ2-1, with 7 bases matching TRBD2. The germline V gene has CDR1 GTSNPN and CDR2 SVGIG (reference sequence). V was pared by 0 bases and J by 7 bases, with 6 bases of the junction left unmatched. The CDR3 extends over 14 amino acids. The CDR3 loop reads CAWSVWGGPNEQFF. DNA for the CDR3: TGTGCCTGGAGTGTATGGGGAGGGCCTAATGAGCAGTTCTTC.

This clone was counted a single time. This chain links TRBV27 with TRBJ2-2; the D gene is possibly TRBD1 (5 bases). V was pared by 3 bases and J by 3 bases, with 20 bases between. The CDR3 totals 18 residues. Germline V CDR1 and CDR2: MNHEY, SMNVEV (reference sequence). As DNA, the CDR3 is TGTGCCAGCAGTTTGGTAGGGGCCGGGTCATGGGACACCGGGGAGCTGTTTTTT. Translation gives CASSLVGAGSWDTGELFF.